The 8 T cell receptor beta chains given below trace back to one sample, sequenced in a study of Graves' ophthalmopathy and Graves' hyperthyroidism. TCR beta CDR3 amplification used RNA transcripts. An initial RT-PCR round employing HTBI primers preceded a second-round multiplex PCR. TCRdb called the multiplex PCR reads again in MiXCR, with one record for every CDR3 protein. The data contain under 800,000 distinct CDR3 sequences, about 20% of them singletons. Sample: peripheral blood. These receptors were obtained from a woman younger than 35 with stable Graves' hyperthyroidism. Some clones in this sample may be carry-over from other donors' samples.

This clonotype has at least ten counts. This rearrangement joins TRBV6-1 to TRBJ1-2, with a weak D call TRBD1 (6 bases). The germline CDR1 and CDR2 sequences are MNHNS and SASEGT. The CDR3 covers 14 residues. With 2 bases removed from V and 3 bases from J, the gap between germline ends came to 10 bases. Written as DNA, the CDR3 is TGTGCCAGCAGTGAATACGGACAGTACTATGGCTACACCTTC. Translating it yields CASSEYGQYYGYTF.

This clonotype was picked up many times. The CDR3 bases are TGTGCCAGCAGCCAAGATAATGGACAGGGTAATTACGAGCAGTACTTC. It translates to CASSQDNGQGNYEQYF. The chain uses TRBV14 and TRBJ2-7; 8 bases are a match to TRBD1. Germline V lookup: CDR1 SGHDN, CDR2 FVKESK. V dropped 0 bases and J dropped 4; count of bases not matched to a gene: 8. The CDR3 is made up of 16 amino acids. Variable domain in full (rest from reference TRBV14 and TRBJ2-7): EAGVTQFPSHSVIEKGQTVTLRCDPISGHDNLYWYRRVMGKEIKFLLHFVKESKQDESGMPNNRFLAERTGGTYSTLKVQPAELEDSGVYFCASSQDNGQGNYEQYFGPGTRLTVT.

This clonotype occurred many times. This chain joins TRBV7-2 and TRBJ1-2, with TRBD1 identical over 7 bases. Per germline, CDR1 SGHTA and CDR2 FQGNSA. The V and J ends lost 2 bases and 8 bases, in that order; junction bases with no gene match: 5. This CDR3 comprises 13 residues. The CDR3 region has the DNA TGTGCCAGCAGCTTAAACAGGGGCGGAGGCTACACCTTC. Translating gives CASSLNRGGGYTF.

This clonotype has only a few counts. The chain is built from TRBV30 and TRBJ1-2; D gene unclear. Germline V gene sequence: CDR1 GTSNPN, CDR2 SVGIG (reference sequence). The CDR3 extends over 15 amino acids. V was pared by 5 bases and J by 3 bases, with 19 bases between. The CDR3 nucleotides are TGTGCCTGGTCCCTCACCGGCAGGCCACACTATGGCTACACCTTC. Amino acids: CAWSLTGRPHYGYTF. Combining the CDR3 with reference TRBV30 and TRBJ1-2 gives the whole variable domain SQTIHQWPATLVQPVGSPLSLECTVEGTSNPNLYWYRQAAGRGLQLLFYSVGIGQISSEVPQNLSASRPQDRQFILSSKKLLLSDSGFYLCAWSLTGRPHYGYTFGSGTRLTVV.

This clonotype appeared many times. V and J are TRBV12-3 or TRBV12-4 and TRBJ1-5; D may be TRBD1 (6 bases). Trimming stripped 6 bases from V and 3 bases from J, with 9 bases between. The CDR3 has 13 amino acids. The CDR3 loop reads CASSQGINQPQHF. The CDR3 DNA follows: TGTGCCAGCAGCCAGGGGATCAATCAGCCCCAGCATTTT.

The chain recombines TRBV6-5 with TRBJ2-2; TRBD2 agrees at 11 bases. The CDR3 runs to 16 residues. Germline V gives CDR1 MNHEY, CDR2 SVGAGI. Trimming removed 2 bases from V and 4 bases from J; junction bases left unmatched: 3. CDR3: CASSYTTSGATGELFF. The CDR3 nucleotides are TGTGCCAGCAGTTACACGACTAGCGGGGCCACCGGGGAGCTGTTTTTT.

There are a few counts of this clonotype. The J gene is TRBJ1-1, the V gene TRBV2; perhaps TRBD1 as D (6 bases). The CDR3 totals 14 residues. Trimming shortened V by 7 bases and J by 0 bases, and 12 bases separated the two germline ends. Germline assignment: CDR1 SNHLY and CDR2 FYNNEI. CDR3: CASIEGGVNTEAFF. The CDR3, as DNA: TGTGCCAGCATCGAGGGGGGCGTGAACACTGAAGCTTTCTTT.

There are many counts of this clonotype. V and J are TRBV2 and TRBJ2-5; either TRBD1 or TRBD2 may supply D (6 bases each). The CDR3 spans 13 residues. Germline values: CDR1 SNHLY, CDR2 FYNNEI. Deletions cut 4 bases from V and 6 bases from J, with 12 bases between. DNA for the CDR3: TGTGCCAGCAGTGTAGGGGGGCTGAAGACCCAGTACTTC. Its translation: CASSVGGLKTQYF. The variable domain in full, with the rest retrieved from reference TRBV2 and TRBJ2-5, is EPEVTQTPSHQVTQMGQEVILRCVPISNHLYFYWYRQILGQKVEFLVSFYNNEISEKSEIFDDQFSVERPDGSNFTLKIRSTKLEDSAMYFCASSVGGLKTQYFGPGTRLLVL.